This T cell receptor beta chain was found in a study of memory CD4+ T cells and cytomegalovirus serostatus. Single viable CD3+CD4+CD8-CD45RO+ cells were sorted as the memory CD4+ T cells. The CDR3 length is 13 residues. From germline, CDR1 is LGHNA and CDR2 YSLEER. Between the trimmed V and J ends, which lost 0 bases and 6 bases, there was a span of 6 bases. Study-wide results and caveats: Of 150 to 200 reported CMV TCRbeta sequences, about 67 were found in memory CD4+ repertoires. Suggested: most of the CMV-linked TCR signature lies in CD4+ memory cells. Repertoires predicted CMV serostatus with median bootstrapped AUC of about 0.96.

Comment on this clone: Antigen: not known.

Authors' methods: After removing out-of-frame reads, approximately 2 million distinct TCRbeta sequences remained. Repertoires were generated with immunoSEQ multiplex PCR, while TCRdb's copy carries only in-frame clones and drops some. The DNA gave D and trimming, while V, J and clone size come from that table. The repertoire holds fewer than 50,000 clones, with about 82% as singletons. The sequence was obtained from an adult in good health and CMV-seronegative. The gene calls are TRBV4-3 and TRBJ2-1; D is uncertain. The sample comprised memory CD4+ T cells from blood. This CDR3 reads CASSQDHFNEQFF. DNA of the CDR3: TGCGCCAGCAGCCAAGATCACTTCAATGAGCAGTTCTTC.